One and the same sample provided the 8 T cell receptor beta chains below, sequenced in a study of STAT3 mutations in large granular lymphocyte leukemia (dated by TCRdb to 2018 to 2020). What the authors observed across the whole study: At least one immunodominant TCRbeta clonotype was present in every T-LGLL patient, and multiple immunodominant subclonotypes appeared in about half of the T-LGLL patients.

These receptors have no identified antigens. Libraries came from the immunoSEQ multiplex PCR assay. Imported from immuneACCESS, the table was reduced by TCRdb to in-frame sequences with V and J called. These copies leave out some clones; in studies compared against another copy, an unresolved V gene accounts for under half, and the cause of the remainder is not known. Here the sample has more than 2,000 clones; 50% to 80% occur a single time. Roughly 89% of the sample goes to the ten largest clones. Sequenced sample: peripheral blood mononuclear cells. Receptors originate from a man in his 60s with T-cell large granular lymphocyte leukemia. Some clones in this sample may be carry-over from other donors' samples. The age is the age at diagnosis.

The V gene is TRBV6-6, the J gene TRBJ2-1; D could derive from TRBD1 or TRBD2 (5 bases each). The germline V gene has CDR1 MNHNY and CDR2 SVGAGI (reference sequence). Trimming took 6 bases from V and 13 from J, leaving 19 bases between them. The CDR3 length is 13 residues. The CDR3 spells CASRTQGPRGQFF. The CDR3 bases are TGTGCCAGCAGGACTCAGGGACCACGGGGTCAGTTCTTC.

This chain joins TRBV7-2 and TRBJ1-5; D is unresolved. The length of the CDR3 is 15 residues. Trimming removed 1 base from V and 2 bases from J, with 9 bases in between. Germline values: CDR1 SGHTA, CDR2 FQGNSA. CDR3 coding DNA: TGTGCCAGCAGCTTAGTAGGGTTTGGCAATCAGCCCCAGCATTTT. Protein product: CASSLVGFGNQPQHF. Together with reference TRBV7-2 and TRBJ1-5, the CDR3 gives the full variable domain: GAGVSQSPSNKVTEKGKDVELRCDPISGHTALYWYRQSLGQGLEFLIYFQGNSAPDKSGLPSDRFSAERTGGSVSTLTIQRTQQEDSAVYLCASSLVGFGNQPQHFGDGTRLSIL.

This clone occurred a few times. The chain joins TRBV4-3 to TRBJ1-2; D uncertain. The germline gives CDR1 LGHNA, CDR2 YSLEER. V shed 1 base and J shed 2 bases, with 14 bases lying between them. CDR3 length: 16 amino acids. CDR3 in amino acids: CASSQVFGSGNYGYTF. As DNA, the CDR3 is TGCGCCAGCAGCCAAGTTTTTGGCAGCGGAAACTATGGCTACACCTTC.

This rearrangement joins TRBV4-2 to TRBJ1-5, with D tentatively TRBD1 (6 bases). V lost 4 bases and J lost 5, with 15 bases in between. Germline loops: CDR1 LGHNA, CDR2 YNFKEQ. There are 15 residues in the CDR3. In DNA, the CDR3 is TGTGCCAGCAGCCCAATGGGGGGGGCGGATCAGCCCCAGCATTTT. Its protein is CASSPMGGADQPQHF.

The chain carries TRBV30 and TRBJ1-2; 10 bases align to TRBD1. The CDR3 is 13 amino acids. The V segment lost 2 bases and the J segment 6 bases; nucleotides outside the gene matches: 3. CDR1 and CDR2 from the germline V gene are GTSNPN and SVGIG (reference sequence). The CDR3 region is CAWSPDRGNGYTF. DNA of the CDR3: TGTGCCTGGAGTCCGGACAGGGGGAATGGCTACACCTTC.

CDR3 region: CASSGGLAGVNEQFF. The CDR3 region has the DNA TGCGCCAGCAGCGGCGGACTAGCGGGGGTCAATGAGCAGTTCTTC. The chain combines TRBV5-1 with TRBJ2-1; 13 nucleotides align to TRBD2. Trimming at V came to 4 bases and at J to 6 bases, leaving 4 bases not matched to a gene. The V gene's germline CDR1 is SGHRS and CDR2 YFSETQ. The CDR3 runs 15 residues.

The V and J genes are TRBV5-5 and TRBJ1-5; tentative D call: TRBD1 (5 bases). Germline-derived CDR1 and CDR2 are SGHKS and YYEKEE (reference sequence). V was trimmed by 0 bases and J by 9 bases, leaving 16 bases between them. There are 15 residues in the CDR3. DNA of the CDR3: TGTGCCAGCAGCTTGGGGTCTGACGTAACAGGGCCCCAGCATTTT. Its translation: CASSLGSDVTGPQHF.

The chain employs TRBV18 and TRBJ1-1, with D hard to call. The CDR3 is 18 residues long. V was cut by 4 bases and J by 0 bases, with 21 bases left in between. The germline gives CDR1 KGHSH, CDR2 LQKENI. For the CDR3, the DNA is TGTGCCAGCTCACTTCTATCGCACCTCCCACATTTGAACACTGAAGCTTTCTTT. Translating gives CASSLLSHLPHLNTEAFF.